This TCR beta chain was sequenced for a study of CD8+ T cells in alopecia areata. Isolated RNA was reverse transcribed into cDNA used as the sequencing template. Profiling relied on immunoSEQ multiplex PCR, and the TCRdb table lists in-frame clones only, not all of them. The repertoire includes 150,000 to 200,000 clones, around 71% of them detected once, and about an eighth sits in the top ten. The sequence was collected from a human donor with alopecia areata. Sequences were derived from CD8+ T cells sorted from blood, sampled at week 0.

The CDR3 loop reads CASSPGQGGQPQHF. The CDR3 DNA sequence: TGTGCCAGCAGTCCGGGACAGGGGGGTCAGCCCCAGCATTTT. This chain links TRBV6-5 with TRBJ1-5; 11 bases agree with TRBD1. V lost 5 bases and J lost 6; bases outside the gene matches: 3. Germline V gives CDR1 MNHEY, CDR2 SVGAGI. This CDR3 contains 14 residues.